This T cell receptor (beta chain) was documented in a study of OX40 agonist ivuxolimab in advanced cancers. Study as a whole: There were three patients with partial responses, one having hepatocellular carcinoma and two cutaneous melanoma.

General study findings and limits: In general, CD8+ T cells held more expanded clones than CD4+ did, on average.

The V end lost 4 bases, the J end lost 0 bases, and 3 bases lay between the germline ends. Germline V gene data show CDR1 as ENHRY and CDR2 as SYGVKD. The CDR3 contains 12 residues. With respect to this clone: The antigen is not known.

Profiled with immunoSEQ multiplex PCR; TCRdb holds only in-frame clones, not every one. The sample comprises fewer than 90,000 clones, about nine tenths of which are singletons, and around 0.8% rests with the top ten. The sequence was obtained from an adult with an advanced solid tumor such as melanoma, head and neck, liver or kidney cancer. The chain combines TRBV10-3 with TRBJ1-1; D is ambiguous. The material was CD4+ or CD8+ T cells sorted from blood, obtained in a trial of the OX40 agonist ivuxolimab. CDR3 DNA sequence: TGTGCCATCAGTGCAGTGAACACTGAAGCTTTCTTT. Protein sequence: CAISAVNTEAFF.